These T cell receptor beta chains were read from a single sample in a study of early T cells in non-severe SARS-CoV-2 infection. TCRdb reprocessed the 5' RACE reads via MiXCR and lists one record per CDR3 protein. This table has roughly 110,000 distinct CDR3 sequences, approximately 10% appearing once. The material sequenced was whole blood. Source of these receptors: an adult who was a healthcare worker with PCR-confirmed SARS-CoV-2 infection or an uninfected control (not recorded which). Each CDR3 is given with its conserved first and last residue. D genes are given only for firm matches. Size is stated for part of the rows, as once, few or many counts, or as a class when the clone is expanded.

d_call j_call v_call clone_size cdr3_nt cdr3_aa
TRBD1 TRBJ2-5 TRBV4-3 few TGCGCCAGCAGCCAGGGGACAGGGCGAGAGACCCAGTACTTC CASSQGTGRETQYF
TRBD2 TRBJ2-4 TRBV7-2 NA TGTGCCAGCAGCCCCAGCGGGAGGGCCTGGAACATTCAGTACTTC CASSPSGRAWNIQYF
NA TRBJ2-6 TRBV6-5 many TGTGCCAGCAGTTACTCGGGGTCTGGGGCCAACGTCCTGACTTTC CASSYSGSGANVLTF
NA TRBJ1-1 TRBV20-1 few TGCAGTGCTAGAGATCTGGACCCGGGGAACACTGAAGCTTTCTTT CSARDLDPGNTEAFF
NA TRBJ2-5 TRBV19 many TGTGCCAGTAGTATGTCTTCGTCAAACTTTAACAGGAAGACCCAGTACTTC CASSMSSSNFNRKTQYF
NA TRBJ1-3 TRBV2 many TGTGCCAGCGAATCACAAGGAAACACCATATATTTT CASESQGNTIYF
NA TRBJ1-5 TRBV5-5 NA TGTGCCAGCAGCCTCCGGGACTCTCGGGTTCAGCCCCAGCATTTT CASSLRDSRVQPQHF
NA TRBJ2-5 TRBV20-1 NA TGCAGTGCTAGAGATCTCGGGTTCTCGGAGACCCAGTACTTC CSARDLGFSETQYF
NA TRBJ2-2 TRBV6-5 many TGTGCCAGCAGCCCGGGACCATGGGGGGAGCTGTTTTTT CASSPGPWGELFF
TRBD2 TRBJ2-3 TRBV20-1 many TGCAGTGCTCCGACTAGCGGGAGTCCAGATACGCAGTATTTT CSAPTSGSPDTQYF
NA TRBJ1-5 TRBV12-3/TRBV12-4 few TGTGCCAGTAGAAGGGGGAATAATCAGCCCCAGCATTTT CASRRGNNQPQHF
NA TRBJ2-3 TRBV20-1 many TGCAGTGCTAGTGGCAGGGGAGATACGCAGTATTTT CSASGRGDTQYF
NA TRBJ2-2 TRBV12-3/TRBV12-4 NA TGTGCCAGCAGAGGGGAACCACGGGACGGGGTCGGGGAGCTGTTTTTT CASRGEPRDGVGELFF
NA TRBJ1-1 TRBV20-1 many TGCAGTGCTAGGAAACAGGGAACTGAAGCTTTCTTT CSARKQGTEAFF
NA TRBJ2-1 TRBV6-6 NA TGTGCCAGCAGTTACCTACGGACCCACAATGAGCAGTTCTTC CASSYLRTHNEQFF
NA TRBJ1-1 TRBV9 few TGTGCCAGCAGCGTACGTATGGAAGGGTTCACTGAAGCTTTCTTT CASSVRMEGFTEAFF
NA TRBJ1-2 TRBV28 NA TGTGCCAGCAGCCTGCGGCTGTATGGCTACACCTTC CASSLRLYGYTF
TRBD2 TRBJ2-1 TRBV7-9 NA TGTGCCAGCAGCTTAGGAGGTAGCGGGAGAAGTGAGCAGTTCTTC CASSLGGSGRSEQFF
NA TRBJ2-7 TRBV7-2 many TGTGCCAGCAGCTTTGCCCAAAACTCCTACGAGCAGTACTTC CASSFAQNSYEQYF
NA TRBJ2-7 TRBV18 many TGTGCCAGCTCGCACTCCTACGAGCAGTACTTC CASSHSYEQYF
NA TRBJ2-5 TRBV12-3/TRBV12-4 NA TGTGCCAGGACTTGGGGACGGTACAATAGGGAGACCCAGTACTTC CARTWGRYNRETQYF
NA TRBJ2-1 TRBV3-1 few TGTGCCAGCAGCCAAGAGGGCAGGGGGCAGTTCTTC CASSQEGRGQFF
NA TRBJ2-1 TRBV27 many TGTGCCAGCAAGGGGGGGAGAAGTTACAATGAGCAGTTCTTC CASKGGRSYNEQFF
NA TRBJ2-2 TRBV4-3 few TGCGCCAGCAGCCCACCCAGGGGAACCGGGGAGCTGTTTTTT CASSPPRGTGELFF
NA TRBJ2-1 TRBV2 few TGTGCCAGCAGTGGGACGCCACTCTCCTACAATGAGCAGTTCTTC CASSGTPLSYNEQFF
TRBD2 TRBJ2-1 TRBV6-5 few TGTGCCAGCTTCCCCACTAGCGCGGTAGACAATGAGCAGTTCTTC CASFPTSAVDNEQFF
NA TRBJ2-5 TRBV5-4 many TGTGCCAGCAGCTTGGGGACGAAGGAGACCCAGTACTTC CASSLGTKETQYF
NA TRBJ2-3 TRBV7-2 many TGTGCCAGCAGCTTCGGGGGTGGAGATACGCAGTATTTT CASSFGGGDTQYF
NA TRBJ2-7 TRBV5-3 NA TGTGCCAGAAGCCCGGCCACTCCGGACGAGCAGTACTTC CARSPATPDEQYF
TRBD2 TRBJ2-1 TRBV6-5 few TGTGCCAGCAGTCCGGAAACACCTAGCGGGAGATTAAATGAGCAGTTCTTC CASSPETPSGRLNEQFF
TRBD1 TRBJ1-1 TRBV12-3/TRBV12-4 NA TGTGCCAGCATGAGGGACAGTCTAAACACTGAAGCTTTCTTT CASMRDSLNTEAFF
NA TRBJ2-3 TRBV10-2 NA TGCGCCAGCAGTGAAGGGCGGGGCACAGATACGCAGTATTTT CASSEGRGTDTQYF
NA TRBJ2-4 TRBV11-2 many TGTGCCAGCAGCTGGGGGACTGGAACCAAAAACATTCAGTACTTC CASSWGTGTKNIQYF
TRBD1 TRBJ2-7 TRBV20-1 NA TGCAGTGCCTCGGGACAGGTCCCCGACGAGCAGTACTTC CSASGQVPDEQYF
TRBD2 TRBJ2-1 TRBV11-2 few TGTGCCAGCAGCACTCGGACTAGCTCGAACAATGAGCAGTTCTTC CASSTRTSSNNEQFF
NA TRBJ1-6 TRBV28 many TGTGCCAGCAGTTTATTACAGGGTGGCAATTCACCCCTCCACTTT CASSLLQGGNSPLHF
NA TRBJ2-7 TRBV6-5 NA TGTGCCAGCAGTTACTCGCTGAGCGGAGACGAGCAGTACTTC CASSYSLSGDEQYF
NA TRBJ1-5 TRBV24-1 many TGTGCCACCAGTGATTCTACGGTCCTCGGGCCCCAGCATTTT CATSDSTVLGPQHF
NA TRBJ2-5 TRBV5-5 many TGTGCCAGCAGCACCGGGAGCATGGAGACCCAGTACTTC CASSTGSMETQYF
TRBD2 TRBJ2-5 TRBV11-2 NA TGTGCCAGCAGCTTAATAGCGGGCCCTGCGGGGGCCCAGTACTTC CASSLIAGPAGAQYF
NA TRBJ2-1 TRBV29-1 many TGCAGCGTTGTCCCCGCGACGGATGAGCAGTTCTTC CSVVPATDEQFF
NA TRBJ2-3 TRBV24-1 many TGTGCCACCAGTGATATCCTCAGGGGAGATACGCAGTATTTT CATSDILRGDTQYF
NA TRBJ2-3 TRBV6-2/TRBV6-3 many TGTGCCAGCAGAGAGCTGGGAGGCATAATGGACACGCAGTATTTT CASRELGGIMDTQYF
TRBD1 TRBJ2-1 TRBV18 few TGTGCCAGCTCACCCCTAGGGACAGTTGTTGGTGAGCAGTTCTTC CASSPLGTVVGEQFF
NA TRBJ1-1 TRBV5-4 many TGTGCCAGCAGCAGCTTACAAGGGAACACTGAAGCTTTCTTT CASSSLQGNTEAFF
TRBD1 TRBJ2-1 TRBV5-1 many TGCGCCAGCAGCTTACCCCCCGGACAGGCGGGCAATGAGCAGTTCTTC CASSLPPGQAGNEQFF
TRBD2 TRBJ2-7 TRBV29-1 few TGCAGCGTTGGGACACTAGCGGGAGCAGAGGAGCAGTACTTC CSVGTLAGAEEQYF
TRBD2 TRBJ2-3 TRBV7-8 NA TGTGCCAGCAGCTTAGTTGGGACTACCCGCCAGTATTTT CASSLVGTTRQYF
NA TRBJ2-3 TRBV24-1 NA TGTGCCACCAGTGACTTGACCTACAGGGGCACAGATACGCAGTATTTT CATSDLTYRGTDTQYF
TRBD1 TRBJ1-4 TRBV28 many TGTGCCAGCAGGCAAACAGGGGCCTCTAATGAAAAACTGTTTTTT CASRQTGASNEKLFF
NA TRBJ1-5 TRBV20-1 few TGCAGTGCTAGTCGCGGGTTTGATCAGCCCCAGCATTTT CSASRGFDQPQHF
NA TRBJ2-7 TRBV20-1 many TGCAGTGCTAGACAAACTCGAGGGCCCAATCGTCGCTACGAGCAGTACTTC CSARQTRGPNRRYEQYF
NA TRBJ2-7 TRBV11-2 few TGTGCCAGCAGCGCAAACCGACAGCCCCGGGAGCAGTACTTC CASSANRQPREQYF
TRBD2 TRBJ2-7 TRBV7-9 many TGTGCCAGCAGTTTGGGACTAGCGGGAAGCTACGAGCAGTACTTC CASSLGLAGSYEQYF
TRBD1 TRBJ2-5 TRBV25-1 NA TGTGCCAGCAGTGCCAGTCAAGAAATCCTCGGACAGGGGGTAGTTAGGGAGACCCAGTACTTC CASSASQEILGQGVVRETQYF
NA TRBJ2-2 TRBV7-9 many TGTGCCAGCAGCTCGGCCGCGGGACAGCACAACACCGGGGAGCTGTTTTTT CASSSAAGQHNTGELFF
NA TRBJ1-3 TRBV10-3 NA TGTGCCATCAGTGACCCCTCCGGGGGAAACACCATATATTTT CAISDPSGGNTIYF
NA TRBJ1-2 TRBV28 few TGTGCCAGCGCGAATACAGGCTACACCTTC CASANTGYTF
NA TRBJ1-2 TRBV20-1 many TGCAGTGCTAGAGATCTCGTGAACTATGGCTACACCTTC CSARDLVNYGYTF
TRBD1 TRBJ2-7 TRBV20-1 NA TGCAGTGCTTGGGACAGGGGGGACGAGCAGTACTTC CSAWDRGDEQYF